This note documents a single T cell receptor (beta chain) sequence. Repertoires were generated with immunoSEQ multiplex PCR, while TCRdb's copy carries only in-frame clones and drops some. The profile covers roughly 27,000 clones, with around 91% appearing a single time and approximately 1% taken by the ten largest. This sample was taken from a study of T cells in localized non-small cell lung cancer. Trimming shortened V by 0 bases and J by 0 bases, and 8 bases separated the two germline ends. The CDR3 has 15 amino acids. In germline, CDR1 is MNHNY, CDR2 SVGAGI (reference sequence). The J gene is TRBJ1-1, the V gene TRBV6-6; D remains ambiguous. The starting material was peripheral blood, obtained before any cancer treatment. The sequence was obtained from a woman between 35 and 70 years old with stage I lung adenocarcinoma. The CDR3 loop reads CASSYSWTVNTEAFF. CDR3 DNA sequence: TGTGCCAGCAGTTACTCGTGGACGGTGAACACTGAAGCTTTCTTT.